The present TCR beta chain was sequenced within a study of long-term antiretroviral therapy in people with HIV. Whole-study results and caveats: HIV repertoire CDR3 lengths ranged less widely than those of controls.

Sequencing relied on immunoSEQ assay v3.0, run at survey level. Clones were read by immunoSEQ multiplex PCR, and TCRdb kept only the in-frame ones, dropping some. The data show 35,000 to 45,000 clones, roughly 87% seen once. Germline V lookup: CDR1 SGHRS, CDR2 YFSETQ. The V and J ends lost 3 bases and 6 bases respectively, with 11 bases between them. This CDR3 comprises 13 residues. Details on this clone: Its specificity is unknown.

The material sequenced was unsorted PBMCs, taken 1 year after starting antiretroviral therapy. This chain joins TRBV5-1 and TRBJ2-3; D ambiguous. The origin of this receptor is a young man with HIV. The CDR3 DNA sequence: TGCGCCAGCAGCTCATACTACGGGGATACGCAGTATTTT. Protein sequence: CASSSYYGDTQYF.